The next 9 T cell receptor beta chains were all read from a single sample in a study of metastatic and nonmetastatic thyroid tumors. TCRdb re-called the PCR reads through MiXCR. This sample has some 27,000 clones; 20% to 25% occur once, and the top ten carry roughly a quarter. Before thyroid surgery, none of the patients had received any treatment. Sequencing was carried out using blood. The receptors were gathered from a male donor with papillary thyroid cancer or a benign thyroid nodule (not recorded which). Some clones in this sample may be carry-over from other donors' samples.

This clone was seen ten or more times. The V and J genes are TRBV9 and TRBJ1-5, with D unresolved. The ends were cut back, 4 bases at V and 9 bases at J, with 17 bases in the middle. Germline V CDR1 and CDR2: SGDLS, YYNGEE. The CDR3 has 14 amino acids. CDR3 sequence: CASSPSGSEPPQHF. The DNA for the CDR3 is TGTGCCAGCAGCCCCAGCGGGTCGGAGCCGCCCCAGCATTTT.

The genes are TRBV5-1 and TRBJ2-3, with D perhaps TRBD2 (6 bases). There are 14 residues in the CDR3. Per the germline V gene, CDR1 is SGHRS and CDR2 is YFSETQ. Trimming left V 7 bases short and J 2 bases short, with 14 bases between. This CDR3 reads CASWKERATDTQYF. Written as DNA, the CDR3 is TGCGCCAGCTGGAAGGAGCGGGCCACAGATACGCAGTATTTT.

This clone was seen ten or more times. The rearrangement joins TRBV6-2 or TRBV6-3 to TRBJ1-1; 9 nucleotides agree with TRBD1. The J segment lost 6 bases and the V segment lost 8 bases, leaving 10 bases of the junction unmatched. Germline V gene sequence: CDR1 MNHEY, CDR2 SVGEGT. The CDR3 sequence is 14 residues long. CDR3 sequence reads: CASVEQGARAEAFF. CDR3 coding DNA: TGTGCCAGCGTAGAACAGGGGGCGAGGGCTGAAGCTTTCTTT.

This clone was observed at least ten times. The chain links TRBV7-2 to TRBJ2-6, with D unclear. The CDR3 has 15 amino acids. Between the trimmed V and J ends, which lost 0 bases and 0 bases, there was a span of 3 bases. CDR1 is SGHTA and CDR2 is FQGNSA in the germline V gene. CDR3 region: CASSLAGSGANVLTF. CDR3 in DNA: TGTGCCAGCAGCTTAGCTGGCTCTGGGGCCAACGTCCTGACTTTC.

V and J are TRBV20-1 and TRBJ2-7; maybe TRBD2 (6 bases). CDR1 is DFQATT and CDR2 is SNEGSKA in the germline V gene (reference sequence). The CDR3 is 16 amino acids. V dropped 1 base and J dropped 4 bases, with 20 bases sitting between them. CDR3 sequence reads: CSARGAGAGSIYEQYF. The CDR3 DNA reads as TGCAGTGCTAGAGGGGCTGGGGCGGGAAGTATTTACGAGCAGTACTTC.

This clone was detected many times. The CDR3 DNA is TGTGCCAGCAGTCCGAGAGGTCCACAGGGGGGCGCGAACTATGGCTACACCTTC. Encoded protein: CASSPRGPQGGANYGYTF. The chain is built from TRBV28 and TRBJ1-2, with TRBD1 matching over 8 bases. The CDR3 covers 18 residues. The V segment lost 5 bases and the J segment 2 bases; nucleotides outside the gene matches: 16. Germline V gives CDR1 MDHEN, CDR2 SYDVKM.

V and J are TRBV6-1 and TRBJ1-6; 9 bases match TRBD1. This CDR3 has 15 amino acids. With 6 bases clipped from V and 6 bases from J, the junction kept 6 bases outside the gene matches. Germline lookup yields CDR1 MNHNS and CDR2 SASEGT. The CDR3 protein is CASRKTGGVNSPLHF. The CDR3 DNA sequence: TGTGCCAGCAGAAAAACAGGGGGCGTTAATTCACCCCTCCACTTT.

This clone was seen at least ten times. The chain recombines TRBV2 with TRBJ1-1, with 8 bases lining up with TRBD1. Germline-derived CDR1 and CDR2 are SNHLY and FYNNEI. The V and J ends lost 7 bases and 0 bases, in that order; junction bases with no gene match: 7. CDR3 length: 15 amino acids. The CDR3 spells CASNSGQGLNTEAFF. Here the CDR3 DNA reads TGTGCCAGCAACTCCGGACAGGGACTGAACACTGAAGCTTTCTTT.

The sample holds many counts of this clone. This sequence may be a read error, since a much larger clone differs from it by one base. As the CDR3 is not closed by the conserved phenylalanine or tryptophan, this likely results from a read error. The genes are TRBV5-1 and TRBJ1-2; tentatively, D is TRBD1 (5 bases). Germline V gene sequence: CDR1 SGHRS, CDR2 YFSETQ. CDR3 length: 13 residues. With 1 base removed from V and 9 bases from J, the gap between germline ends came to 13 bases. As DNA, the CDR3 is TGCGCCAGCAGCTTGAACAGGAGGGAAAGCTACACCCTC. Translated: CASSLNRRESYTL.